One sample yielded the 12 T cell receptor beta chains listed below, sequenced in a study of PD-L1 blockade in urothelial cancer. Profiling relied on immunoSEQ multiplex PCR, and the TCRdb table lists in-frame clones only, not all of them. Among 100,000 to 150,000 clones, more than 70% were seen once, and the ten largest hold 2% to 2.5%. Time point meaning: peripheral blood 6 weeks after treatment start. The sample consisted of PBMCs, taken around atezolizumab (anti-PD-L1) treatment. These receptor sequences come from a man aged 50 to 59 with urothelial cancer.

V gene TRBV19 combines with J gene TRBJ1-1, with 7 bases lining up with TRBD1. The germline gives CDR1 LNHDA, CDR2 SQIVND (reference sequence). V dropped 0 bases and J dropped 0; count of bases not matched to a gene: 7. The CDR3 length is 17 residues. The CDR3 DNA follows: TGTGCCAGTAGTATAGAGGAGGGGGCAAGCATGAACACTGAAGCTTTCTTT. Protein sequence: CASSIEEGASMNTEAFF. Combining the CDR3 with reference TRBV19 and TRBJ1-1 gives the whole variable domain DGGITQSPKYLFRKEGQNVTLSCEQNLNHDAMYWYRQDPGQGLRLIYYSQIVNDFQKGDIAEGYSVSREKKESFPLTVTSAQKNPTAFYLCASSIEEGASMNTEAFFGQGTRLTVV.

The chain joins TRBV4-1 to TRBJ1-1, with D maybe TRBD1 (6 bases). The CDR3 runs 15 residues. Per germline, CDR1 MGHRA and CDR2 YSYEKL. The V end was cut by 4 bases, the J end by 7 bases, with 19 bases between. CDR3 DNA: TGCGCCAGCAGCCCCACTGGACAGAGATATTTTGAAGCTTTCTTT. Residues: CASSPTGQRYFEAFF.

This clone is medium-sized (0.01 to 0.1%) in the sample. This sequence joins TRBV4-2 and TRBJ1-2; 7 positions match TRBD1. The CDR3 has 15 amino acids. In germline, CDR1 is LGHNA, CDR2 YNFKEQ. Trimming took 1 base from V and 7 from J; bases not matched to a gene: 9. In DNA, the CDR3 is TGTGCCAGCAGCCAAGCTAAGGAGGGGGCAGGTGGCTACACCTTC. Translating gives CASSQAKEGAGGYTF.

The rearrangement joins TRBV5-1 to TRBJ2-7; 7 positions match TRBD1. The CDR3 consists of 14 residues. V lost 4 bases and J lost 4; bases outside the gene matches: 8. Looked up from germline, CDR1 is SGHRS and CDR2 is YFSETQ. CDR3 amino acids: CASSGDRDRYEQYF. The CDR3 nucleotides are TGCGCCAGCAGCGGGGACCGGGACAGATACGAGCAGTACTTC.

The chain employs TRBV5-6 and TRBJ1-2, with 11 bases fitting TRBD1. This CDR3 is 13 amino acids long. CDR1 is SGHDT, CDR2 YYEEEE, per germline. The junction had 4 bases not matched to a gene; V was cut back by 4 bases and J by 8 bases. CDR3 residues: CASSRDRGAGYTF. CDR3 nucleotide sequence: TGTGCCAGCAGCAGGGACAGGGGGGCGGGCTACACCTTC.

The genes are TRBV28 and TRBJ2-2, with D perhaps TRBD2 (5 bases). Germline V gives CDR1 MDHEN, CDR2 SYDVKM. V was pared by 2 bases and J by 10 bases, with 14 bases between. This CDR3 contains 14 residues. The DNA for the CDR3 is TGTGCCAGCAGTTTAGTCCGTCTTAGCGCGGAGCTGTTTTTT. Encoded protein: CASSLVRLSAELFF.

The chain recombines TRBV28 with TRBJ1-2, with D possibly matching TRBD1 (5 bases). The CDR3 has 16 amino acids. V lost 6 bases and J 2 bases, leaving 19 bases between the germline ends. CDR1 is MDHEN and CDR2 is SYDVKM in the germline V gene. CDR3 region: CASSPVPRAKNYGYTF. The DNA of the CDR3 is TGTGCCAGCAGCCCGGTCCCCAGGGCTAAGAACTATGGCTACACCTTC.

The rearrangement uses TRBV7-2 and TRBJ2-1; 11 bases align to TRBD2. Germline V gene lookup returns CDR1 SGHTA and CDR2 FQGNSA. The CDR3 is made up of 16 amino acids. V lost 1 base to trimming and J lost 4 bases; unmatched junction nucleotides: 3. CDR3 bases: TGTGCCAGCAGCTTAGTGGGGACTAGCGGATACAATGAGCAGTTCTTC. Translating it yields CASSLVGTSGYNEQFF.

V is TRBV28 and J is TRBJ2-7, with TRBD2 as a possible D gene (6 bases). Looked up from germline, CDR1 is MDHEN and CDR2 is SYDVKM. Between the trimmed V and J ends, which lost 3 bases and 2 bases, there was a span of 17 bases. CDR3 length: 16 amino acids. CDR3 nucleotide sequence: TGTGCCAGCAGTTTTGGGCCGGGTAGGAGGGCCTACGAGCAGTACTTC. This sequence encodes CASSFGPGRRAYEQYF.

V and J are TRBV18 and TRBJ2-1; D remains ambiguous. The CDR3 runs 13 residues. The germline V and J ends were trimmed by 4 bases and 6 bases, with 10 bases remaining between them. Germline V CDR1 and CDR2: KGHSH, LQKENI. As DNA, the CDR3 is TGTGCCAGCTCACTCGGAACTATCAATGAGCAGTTCTTC. This sequence encodes CASSLGTINEQFF.

The chain carries TRBV15 and TRBJ2-5; 7 bases are shared with TRBD2. Germline values: CDR1 LNHNV, CDR2 YYDKDF (reference sequence). The CDR3 length is 15 residues. After removal of 0 bases from V and 5 bases from J, the junction contained 6 bases not matched to a gene. The CDR3 reads CATSRDAGVGETQYF. The CDR3 coding sequence is TGTGCCACCAGCAGAGATGCGGGGGTGGGGGAGACCCAGTACTTC.

This clone occurred a few times. The chain has TRBV6-1 and TRBJ1-1; 7 positions agree with TRBD1. This CDR3 has 13 amino acids. V shed 7 bases, J shed 5 bases, and the junction held 7 bases outside the gene matches. Per the germline V gene, CDR1 is MNHNS and CDR2 is SASEGT. Written as DNA, the CDR3 is TGTGCCAGCAAACCGACAGGGCGGACTGAAGCTTTCTTT. Amino acid sequence: CASKPTGRTEAFF.